What follows is one TCR beta chain and its context. Antigen: not known. Some clones are missing from TCRdb's copy, which holds only in-frame ones; the method was immunoSEQ multiplex PCR. Here the sample spans roughly 2.5 million clones, approximately 94% being singletons. Germline V gene data show CDR1 as MNHNS and CDR2 as SASEGT. The CDR3 runs 13 residues. V lost 7 bases, J lost 8 bases, and 14 bases lay in between. The data derive from a study of shared clonotypes between healthy human individuals. Study observations and caveats: The study found lower generation probabilities in non-shared clonotypes than in those shared by all four donors.

Sequencing was done on a sample of naive CD4+ T cells sorted from blood. Sample subset: CD45RA+ positively selected. The genes are TRBV6-1 and TRBJ1-4; the D is unclear. The clonotype comes from a man aged 18 to 35 in good health. The CDR3 nucleotides read TGTGCCAGCAAAGGGCAGACCGGAGAAAAACTGTTTTTT. Translating gives CASKGQTGEKLFF.